This T cell receptor beta chain was recorded in a study of cytomegalovirus exposure and HLA in healthy donors. Study-level results: TCR beta chains numbering some 160 were designated cytomegalovirus-associated. It was reported that TCR beta sequences correctly inferred the HLA-A and HLA-B alleles for most subjects.

With respect to this clone: Antigen specificity is unknown.

Amplification used 60 Vbeta primers and 13 Jbeta primers. Generated by immunoSEQ multiplex PCR, the TCRdb table keeps only in-frame clones and is missing some. Its table lists around 210,000 clones. Regarding donors, all were healthy bone marrow donors. The CDR3 runs 13 residues. Looked up from germline, CDR1 is MNHEY and CDR2 is SVGAGI. Trimming stripped 6 bases from V and 2 bases from J, with 11 bases between. The clonotype originates from a girl aged 2-10 years in good health and CMV-seropositive. Input material: PBMCs. The rearrangement links TRBV6-5 to TRBJ2-7; D is unresolved. The CDR3 DNA reads as TGTGCCAGCAGGACTTACACCGCCTACGAGCAGTACTTC. Its translation: CASRTYTAYEQYF.